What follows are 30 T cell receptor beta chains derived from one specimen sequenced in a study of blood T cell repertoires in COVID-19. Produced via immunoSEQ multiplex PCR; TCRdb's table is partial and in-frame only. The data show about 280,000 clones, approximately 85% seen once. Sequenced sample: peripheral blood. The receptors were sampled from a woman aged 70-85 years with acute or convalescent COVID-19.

CDR3 loop: CASSPADSNQPQHF. The CDR3 nucleotides are TGTGCCAGCTCACCGGCCGATTCGAATCAGCCCCAGCATTTT. V usage is TRBV18 and J usage is TRBJ1-5; D is unresolved. V was pared by 3 bases and J by 4 bases, with 10 bases between. Germline-derived CDR1 and CDR2 are KGHSH and LQKENI. The CDR3 is 14 amino acids.

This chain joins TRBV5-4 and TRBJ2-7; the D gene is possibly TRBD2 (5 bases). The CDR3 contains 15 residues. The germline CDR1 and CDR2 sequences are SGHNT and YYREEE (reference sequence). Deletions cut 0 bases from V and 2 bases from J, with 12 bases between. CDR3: CASSLAGRRTYEQYF. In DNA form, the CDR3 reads TGTGCCAGCAGCTTGGCGGGGAGAAGGACCTACGAGCAGTACTTC. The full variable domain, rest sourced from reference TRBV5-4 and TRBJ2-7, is ETGVTQSPTHLIKTRGQQVTLRCSSQSGHNTVSWYQQALGQGPQFIFQYYREEENGRGNFPPRFSGLQFPNYSSELNVNALELDDSALYLCASSLAGRRTYEQYFGPGTRLTVT.

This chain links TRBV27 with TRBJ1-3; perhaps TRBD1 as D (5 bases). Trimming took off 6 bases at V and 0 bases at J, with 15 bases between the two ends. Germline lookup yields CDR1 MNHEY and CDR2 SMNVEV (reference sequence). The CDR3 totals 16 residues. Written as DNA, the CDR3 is TGTGCCAGCAGAGGGCAGGGCCAACTCTCTGGAAACACCATATATTTT. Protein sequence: CASRGQGQLSGNTIYF.

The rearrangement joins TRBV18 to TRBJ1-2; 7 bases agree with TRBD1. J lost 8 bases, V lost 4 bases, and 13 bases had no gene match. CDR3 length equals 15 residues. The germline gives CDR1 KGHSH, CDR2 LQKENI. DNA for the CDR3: TGTGCCAGCTCACAAGGGACAGCCACCTCTCGGGGCTACACCTTC. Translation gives CASSQGTATSRGYTF.

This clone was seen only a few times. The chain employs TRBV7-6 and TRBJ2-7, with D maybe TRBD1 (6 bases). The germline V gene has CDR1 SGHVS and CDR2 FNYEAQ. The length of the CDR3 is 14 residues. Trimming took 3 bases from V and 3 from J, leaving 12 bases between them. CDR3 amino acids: CASSLSGAFYEQYF. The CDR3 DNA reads TGTGCCAGCAGCTTGTCAGGGGCATTCTACGAGCAGTACTTC.

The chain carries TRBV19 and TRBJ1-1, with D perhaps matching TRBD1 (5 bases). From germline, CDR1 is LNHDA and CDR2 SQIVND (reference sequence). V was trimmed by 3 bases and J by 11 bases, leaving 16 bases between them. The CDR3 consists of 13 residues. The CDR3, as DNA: TGTGCCAGTAGTATGACAGTTTTGACCCCCGCTTTCTTT. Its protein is CASSMTVLTPAFF. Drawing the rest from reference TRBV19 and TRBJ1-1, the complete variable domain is DGGITQSPKYLFRKEGQNVTLSCEQNLNHDAMYWYRQDPGQGLRLIYYSQIVNDFQKGDIAEGYSVSREKKESFPLTVTSAQKNPTAFYLCASSMTVLTPAFFGQGTRLTVV.

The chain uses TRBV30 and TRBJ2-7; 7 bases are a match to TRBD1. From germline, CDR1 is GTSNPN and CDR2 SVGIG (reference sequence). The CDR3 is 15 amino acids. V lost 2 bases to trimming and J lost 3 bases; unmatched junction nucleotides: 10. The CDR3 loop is CAWSYRTGPIYEQYF. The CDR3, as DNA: TGTGCCTGGAGTTACAGGACAGGTCCCATCTACGAGCAGTACTTC.

The CDR3 coding sequence is TGCGCCAGCAGCCAAGTTGGGACTGAGGGCTACACCTTC. Residues: CASSQVGTEGYTF. The J gene is TRBJ1-2, the V gene TRBV4-1; possibly TRBD1 for D (5 bases). V lost 1 base, J lost 8 bases, and 11 bases lay in between. The CDR3 length is 13 residues. Germline values: CDR1 MGHRA, CDR2 YSYEKL.

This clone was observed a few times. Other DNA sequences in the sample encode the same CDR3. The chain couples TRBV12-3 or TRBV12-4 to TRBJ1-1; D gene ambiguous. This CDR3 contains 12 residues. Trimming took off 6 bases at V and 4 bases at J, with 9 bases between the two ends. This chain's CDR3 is CASSLSGTEAFF. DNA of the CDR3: TGTGCCAGCAGCCTCTCCGGCACTGAAGCTTTCTTT.

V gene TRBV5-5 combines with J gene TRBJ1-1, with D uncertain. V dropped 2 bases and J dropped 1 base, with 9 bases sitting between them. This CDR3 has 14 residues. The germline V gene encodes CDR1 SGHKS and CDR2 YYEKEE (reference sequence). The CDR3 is CASSLYVENTEAFF. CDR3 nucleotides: TGTGCCAGCAGCTTATATGTAGAGAACACTGAAGCTTTCTTT.

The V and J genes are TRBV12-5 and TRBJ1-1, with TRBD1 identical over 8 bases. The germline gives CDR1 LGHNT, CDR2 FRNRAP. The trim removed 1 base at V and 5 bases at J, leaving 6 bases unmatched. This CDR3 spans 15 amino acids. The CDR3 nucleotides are TGTGCTAGTGGTTTGGGACAGGGGCCGGTTACTGAAGCTTTCTTT. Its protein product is CASGLGQGPVTEAFF. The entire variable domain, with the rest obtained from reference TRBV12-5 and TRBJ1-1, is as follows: DARVTQTPRHKVTEMGQEVTMRCQPILGHNTVFWYRQTMMQGLELLAYFRNRAPLDDSGMPKDRFSAEMPDATLATLKIQPSEPRDSAVYFCASGLGQGPVTEAFFGQGTRLTVV.

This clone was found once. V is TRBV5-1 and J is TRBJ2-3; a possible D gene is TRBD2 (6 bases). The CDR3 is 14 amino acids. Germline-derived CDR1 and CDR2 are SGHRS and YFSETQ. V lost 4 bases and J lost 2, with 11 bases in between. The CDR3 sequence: CASSPGLNTDTQYF. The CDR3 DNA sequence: TGCGCCAGCAGCCCGGGACTGAACACAGATACGCAGTATTTT. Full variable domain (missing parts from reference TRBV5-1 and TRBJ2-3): KAGVTQTPRYLIKTRGQQVTLSCSPISGHRSVSWYQQTPGQGLQFLFEYFSETQRNKGNFPGRFSGRQFSNSRSEMNVSTLELGDSALYLCASSPGLNTDTQYFGPGTRLTVL.

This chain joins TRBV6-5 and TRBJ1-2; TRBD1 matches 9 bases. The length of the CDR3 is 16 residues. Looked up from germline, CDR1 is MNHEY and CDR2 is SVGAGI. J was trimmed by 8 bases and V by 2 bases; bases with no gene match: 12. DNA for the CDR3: TGTGCCAGCAGTTACGATGGGACAGGGAGAAGAAAAGGCTACACCTTC. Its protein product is CASSYDGTGRRKGYTF.

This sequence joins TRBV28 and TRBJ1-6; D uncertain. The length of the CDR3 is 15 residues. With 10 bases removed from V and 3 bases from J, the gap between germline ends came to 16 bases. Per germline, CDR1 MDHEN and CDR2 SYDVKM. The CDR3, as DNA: TGTGCCACCACACCAGGCAGCAGCTATAATTCACCCCTCCACTTT. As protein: CATTPGSSYNSPLHF.

The CDR3 sequence: CASSQGFQSPYQPQHF. DNA of the CDR3: TGTGCCAGCAGCCAAGGGTTTCAGTCCCCGTATCAGCCCCAGCATTTT. V and J are TRBV3-1 (or the pseudogene TRBV3-2) and TRBJ1-5, with D uncertain. Trimming left V 1 base short and J 5 bases short, with 15 bases between. Germline V CDR1 and CDR2: LGHDT, YNNKEL (reference sequence). The CDR3 runs to 16 residues.

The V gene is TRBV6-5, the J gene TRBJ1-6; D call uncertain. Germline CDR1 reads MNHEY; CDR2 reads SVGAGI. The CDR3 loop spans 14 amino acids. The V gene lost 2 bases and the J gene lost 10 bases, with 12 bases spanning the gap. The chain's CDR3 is CASSYEGAQSPLHF. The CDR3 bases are TGTGCCAGCAGTTACGAGGGCGCGCAGTCACCCCTCCACTTT.

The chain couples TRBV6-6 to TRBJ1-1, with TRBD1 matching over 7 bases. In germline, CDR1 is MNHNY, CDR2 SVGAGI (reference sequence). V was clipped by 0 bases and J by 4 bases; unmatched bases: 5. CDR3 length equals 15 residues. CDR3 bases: TGTGCCAGCAGTTACTCGAACAGGGGCGCCACTGAAGCTTTCTTT. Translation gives CASSYSNRGATEAFF.

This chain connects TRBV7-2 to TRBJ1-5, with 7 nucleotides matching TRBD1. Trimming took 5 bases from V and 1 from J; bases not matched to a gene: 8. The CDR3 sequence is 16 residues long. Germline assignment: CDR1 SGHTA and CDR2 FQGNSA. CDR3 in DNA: TGTGCCAGCAGCCCCATAACAGGGGTGAGCAATCAGCCCCAGCATTTT. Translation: CASSPITGVSNQPQHF.

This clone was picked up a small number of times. CDR3 DNA: TGTGCCAGCAGTGCCACTAGCGGGGGGCTTTCACGGCAGTACTTC. This encodes CASSATSGGLSRQYF. This chain connects TRBV2 to TRBJ2-7; TRBD2 matches at 12 bases. There are 15 residues in the CDR3. The V and J ends lost 4 bases and 9 bases, in that order; junction bases with no gene match: 10. Per the germline V gene, CDR1 is SNHLY and CDR2 is FYNNEI. Full variable domain (rest looked up from reference TRBV2 and TRBJ2-7): EPEVTQTPSHQVTQMGQEVILRCVPISNHLYFYWYRQILGQKVEFLVSFYNNEISEKSEIFDDQFSVERPDGSNFTLKIRSTKLEDSAMYFCASSATSGGLSRQYFGPGTRLTVT.

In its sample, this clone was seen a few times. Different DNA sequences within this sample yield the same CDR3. CDR3 in DNA: TGTGCCAGCAGTGGCCAGGGGTCCACTGAAGCTTTCTTT. Translation gives CASSGQGSTEAFF. This chain links TRBV2 with TRBJ1-1, with a weak D call TRBD1 (6 bases). The CDR3 runs 13 residues. Trimming took off 4 bases at V and 4 bases at J, with 10 bases between the two ends. Germline V lookup: CDR1 SNHLY, CDR2 FYNNEI.

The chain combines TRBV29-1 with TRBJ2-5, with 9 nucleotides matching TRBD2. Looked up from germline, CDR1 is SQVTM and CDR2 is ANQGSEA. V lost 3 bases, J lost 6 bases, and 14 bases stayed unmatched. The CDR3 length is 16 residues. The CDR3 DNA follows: TGCAGCGTTGAGCCCCCGGGACTAGCAGATCGGAAGACCCAGTACTTC. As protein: CSVEPPGLADRKTQYF.

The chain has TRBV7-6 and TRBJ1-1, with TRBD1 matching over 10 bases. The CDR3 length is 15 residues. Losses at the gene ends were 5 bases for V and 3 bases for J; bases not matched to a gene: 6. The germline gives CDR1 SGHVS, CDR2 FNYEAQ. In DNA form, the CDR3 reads TGTGCCAGCAGCCCAAGGACAGGGGGGTACACTGAAGCTTTCTTT. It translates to CASSPRTGGYTEAFF.

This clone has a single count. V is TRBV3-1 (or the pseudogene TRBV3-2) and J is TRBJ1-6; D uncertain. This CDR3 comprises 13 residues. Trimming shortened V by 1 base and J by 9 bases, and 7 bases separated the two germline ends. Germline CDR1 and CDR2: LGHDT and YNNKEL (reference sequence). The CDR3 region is CASSQVEGSPLHF. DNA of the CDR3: TGTGCCAGCAGCCAAGTTGAGGGTTCACCCCTCCACTTT.

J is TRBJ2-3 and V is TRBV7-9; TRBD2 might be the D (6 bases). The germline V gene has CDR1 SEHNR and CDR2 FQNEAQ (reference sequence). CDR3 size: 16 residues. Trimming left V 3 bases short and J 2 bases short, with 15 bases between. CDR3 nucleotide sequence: TGTGCCAGCAGCTTTCGGGTTAGCGGATACACAGATACGCAGTATTTT. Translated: CASSFRVSGYTDTQYF.

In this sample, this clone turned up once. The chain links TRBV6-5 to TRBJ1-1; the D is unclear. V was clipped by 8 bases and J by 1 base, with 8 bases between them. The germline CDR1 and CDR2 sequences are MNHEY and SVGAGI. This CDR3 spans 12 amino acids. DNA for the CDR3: TGTGCCAGCCGGCGACAGAACACTGAAGCTTTCTTT. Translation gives CASRRQNTEAFF.

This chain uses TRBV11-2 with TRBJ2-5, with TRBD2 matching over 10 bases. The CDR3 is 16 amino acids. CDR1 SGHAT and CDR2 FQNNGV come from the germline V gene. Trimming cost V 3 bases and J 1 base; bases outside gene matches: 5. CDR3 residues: CASSLGSSGGQETQYF. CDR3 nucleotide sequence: TGTGCCAGCAGCTTGGGTTCTAGCGGGGGCCAAGAGACCCAGTACTTC.

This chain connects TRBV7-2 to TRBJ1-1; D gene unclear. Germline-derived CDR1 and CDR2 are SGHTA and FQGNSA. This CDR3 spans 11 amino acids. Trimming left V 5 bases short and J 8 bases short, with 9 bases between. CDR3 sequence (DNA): TGTGCCAGCAGCCTAAACCTGGAAGCTTTCTTT. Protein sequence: CASSLNLEAFF.

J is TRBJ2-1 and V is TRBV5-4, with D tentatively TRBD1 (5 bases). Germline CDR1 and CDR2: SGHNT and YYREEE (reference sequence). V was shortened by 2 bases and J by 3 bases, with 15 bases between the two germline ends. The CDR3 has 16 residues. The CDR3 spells CASSFAPQGIYNEQFF. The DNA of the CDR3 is TGTGCCAGCAGCTTTGCGCCCCAGGGAATCTACAATGAGCAGTTCTTC.

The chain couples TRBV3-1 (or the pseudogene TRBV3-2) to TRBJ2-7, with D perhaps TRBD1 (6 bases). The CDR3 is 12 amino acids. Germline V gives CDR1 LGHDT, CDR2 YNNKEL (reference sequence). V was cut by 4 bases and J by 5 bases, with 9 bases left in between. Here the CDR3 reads CASSPSGDEQYF. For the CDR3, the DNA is TGTGCCAGCAGCCCATCAGGGGACGAGCAGTACTTC.

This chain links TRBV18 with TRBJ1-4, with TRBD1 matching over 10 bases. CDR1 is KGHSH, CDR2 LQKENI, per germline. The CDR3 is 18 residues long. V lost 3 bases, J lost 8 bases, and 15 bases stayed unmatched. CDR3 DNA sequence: TGTGCCAGCTCACCGAGGCTCACCTTCGGGACAGGGGACGAAAAACTGTTTTTT. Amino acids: CASSPRLTFGTGDEKLFF. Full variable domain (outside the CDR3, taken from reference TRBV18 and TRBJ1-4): NAGVMQNPRHLVRRRGQEARLRCSPMKGHSHVYWYRQLPEEGLKFMVYLQKENIIDESGMPKERFSAEFPKEGPSILRIQQVVRGDSAAYFCASSPRLTFGTGDEKLFFGSGTQLSVL.